This T cell receptor beta chain was documented in a study of T cells in localized non-small cell lung cancer. With regard to this clone: Its antigen is as yet unknown.

Findings and limits, study-wide: Only one tumor region was sequenced, so heterogeneity remains possible. It was uninvolved adjacent lung that showed the highest T cell clonality, exceeding tumor. Adjacent lung had a median roughly 61 of the 100 largest tumor clones. Higher blood T cell density tracked longer overall survival.

Using immunoSEQ multiplex PCR, the repertoire was profiled, and TCRdb retains in-frame clones only, with some absent. The sample has around 130,000 clones; roughly 90% are singletons. The specimen comprised peripheral blood, sampled before any cancer treatment. The receptor was isolated from a female donor at least 60 years old with stage I lung adenocarcinoma.

CDR3 coding DNA: TGTGCCAGCAGCCCAAAAATCAGGGTTCAGTATGGCTACACCTTC. Encoded protein: CASSPKIRVQYGYTF. The chain carries TRBV7-9 and TRBJ1-2; possibly TRBD1 for D (5 bases). This CDR3 comprises 15 residues. Germline V gene lookup returns CDR1 SEHNR and CDR2 FQNEAQ (reference sequence). V lost 5 bases, J lost 5 bases, and 18 bases lay in between.